This T cell receptor (beta chain) came from a study of T-cell memory formation after mild COVID-19. Only a few counts were recorded for this clonotype. TCRdb recomputed calls from the 5' RACE reads with MiXCR, one row per CDR3 protein. This sample has just under 550,000 distinct CDR3 sequences, with roughly 20% found just once. The CDR3 totals 16 residues. V lost 2 bases and J lost 3; bases outside the gene matches: 8. Germline V gene data show CDR1 as MGHRA and CDR2 as YSYEKL. Source material: PBMCs or a T cell subset sorted from them (not recorded which). J is TRBJ1-2 and V is TRBV4-1; 8 bases line up with TRBD1. This receptor was identified in an adult woman who had mild COVID-19 (a few samples of this study predate the infection). Cell type and time point are not known. The CDR3 DNA sequence: TGCGCCAGCAGCCAACCCCCCAGGGGGCGGCACTATGGCTACACCTTC. This sequence encodes CASSQPPRGRHYGYTF.